This T cell receptor (beta chain) appears in the sequencing data of a study of cytomegalovirus exposure and HLA in healthy donors. Study-wide findings and caveats: Among TCR beta chains, those listed as cytomegalovirus-associated numbered about 160. Three of the chains that were CMV-associated were confirmed in vitro to be specific for CMV antigens.

Assay used: immunoSEQ multiplex PCR; TCRdb lists only in-frame clones, some missing. The sample consists of 100,000 to 120,000 clones, approximately 85% of them appearing once. The CDR3 runs to 13 residues. Germline V CDR1 and CDR2: WSHSY, SAAADI. V was trimmed by 6 bases and J by 2 bases, leaving 11 bases between them. Comments on this clone: The antigen is not known.

Sample: PBMCs. The receptor was isolated from a woman aged 18-29 years in good health and CMV-seronegative. The chain uses TRBV10-2 and TRBJ2-7; weak D call: TRBD1 (6 bases). CDR3 residues: CASRRDNAYEQYF. In nucleotides, the CDR3 is TGCGCCAGCAGGAGGGACAATGCCTACGAGCAGTACTTC.